Shown below are 25 T cell receptor beta chains from a single sample sequenced in a study of human CD8 memory T cell subsets (dated by TCRdb to the early 2020s). Sequencing used a NextSeq 550. A Human TCR Profiling Kit was used to prepare UMI-labeled 5' RACE TCRbeta libraries. TCRdb reprocessed the sequencing reads and holds a single record per CDR3 protein sequence, with no DNA. This sample's records show under 8,500 distinct CDR3 sequences. The ten most abundant clones make up around 25% of the sample. Sequencing used CD8+ stem-like memory T cells (TSCM and TCM) sorted from PBMCs. The cell subset or site label, read with the paper, signifies: stem-like memory CD8 T cells (TSTEM), CCR7+ PD-1- TIGIT-. The receptors were gathered from a human donor in good health.

The chain uses TRBV28 and TRBJ2-1; TCRdb's assignment of TRBD2 cannot be checked, as there is no DNA. The CDR3 has 14 residues. Germline CDR1 and CDR2: MDHEN and SYDVKM. CDR3 in amino acids: CASSSLSGGDEQFF. The full variable domain, its missing parts supplied by reference TRBV28 and TRBJ2-1, is DVKVTQSSRYLVKRTGEKVFLECVQDMDHENMFWYRQDPGLGLRLIYFSYDVKMKEKGDIPEGYSVSREKKERFSLILESASTNQTSMYLCASSSLSGGDEQFFGPGTRLTVL.

The chain has TRBV7-3 and TRBJ2-1; TCRdb reports TRBD2, a call that lacks DNA to check it against. The CDR3 runs to 13 residues. Germline lookup yields CDR1 SGHTA and CDR2 FQGTGA. The CDR3 loop reads CASSILAFNEQFF.

The rearrangement links TRBV2 to TRBJ2-1; the D call of TRBD2 rests on TCRdb alone, since no DNA is present to check it. Germline V gene sequence: CDR1 SNHLY, CDR2 FYNNEI. The CDR3 is 14 amino acids. This CDR3 reads CASSPLAVYNEQFF. The whole variable domain, filled in from reference TRBV2 and TRBJ2-1, reads EPEVTQTPSHQVTQMGQEVILRCVPISNHLYFYWYRQILGQKVEFLVSFYNNEISEKSEIFDDQFSVERPDGSNFTLKIRSTKLEDSAMYFCASSPLAVYNEQFFGPGTRLTVL.

CDR3 residues: CASSLRGRGRHNEQFF. This chain links TRBV28 with TRBJ2-1; TCRdb selects TRBD1, and the lack of DNA leaves this call unchecked. This CDR3 region has 16 residues. The germline V gene encodes CDR1 MDHEN and CDR2 SYDVKM.

The chain employs TRBV7-9 and TRBJ2-5; the D call of TRBD1 rests on TCRdb alone, since no DNA is present to check it. The V gene's germline CDR1 is SEHNR and CDR2 FQNEAQ (reference sequence). CDR3 length: 13 amino acids. The CDR3: CASSLELRRRPYF.

The chain is built from TRBV27 and TRBJ2-2; TCRdb designates TRBD2, a call that cannot be tested without DNA. The V gene's germline CDR1 is MNHEY and CDR2 SMNVEV (reference sequence). CDR3 size: 16 residues. The CDR3 protein is CASSHDTSANTGELFF.

The rearrangement uses TRBV29-1 and TRBJ1-4. Germline V CDR1 and CDR2: SQVTM, ANQGSEA. The CDR3 is 13 residues long. The CDR3 protein is CSVRSGPKGKLFF.

The CDR3 loop reads CASSLAVGTNEQFF. The chain recombines TRBV5-1 with TRBJ2-1. The CDR3 contains 14 residues. Germline CDR1 reads SGHRS; CDR2 reads YFSETQ.

This clonotype is classed as medium-sized (0.01 to 0.1%) by frequency. The chain has TRBV28 and TRBJ2-1; TCRdb's assignment of TRBD2 cannot be checked, as there is no DNA. The CDR3 loop spans 18 amino acids. Germline CDR1 is MDHEN and CDR2 is SYDVKM. CDR3 in amino acids: CASSSPAASGSSYNEQFF.

The V and J genes are TRBV5-4 and TRBJ2-7; TCRdb's assignment of TRBD2 cannot be checked, as there is no DNA. This CDR3 is built from 13 residues. The V gene's germline CDR1 is SGHNT and CDR2 YYREEE (reference sequence). The CDR3 is CASAPGILDEQYF.

This clonotype is deemed medium-sized by its frequency. This CDR3 reads CSAREAGRDNQPQHF. This chain uses TRBV20-1 with TRBJ1-5; TCRdb indicates TRBD1, and absent DNA this call remains unverified. Germline CDR1 and CDR2: DFQATT and SNEGSKA (reference sequence). The CDR3 runs 15 residues.

This rearrangement joins TRBV5-1 to TRBJ2-7; TCRdb selects TRBD1, and the lack of DNA leaves this call unchecked. Germline V gene data show CDR1 as SGHRS and CDR2 as YFSETQ. This CDR3 is built from 14 residues. This CDR3 is CASSLEGGPHEQYF.

CDR3: CSARESRYEQYF. The chain employs TRBV20-1 and TRBJ2-7. The CDR3 runs 12 residues. Germline assignment: CDR1 DFQATT and CDR2 SNEGSKA (reference sequence).

V usage is TRBV5-4 and J usage is TRBJ2-7; TCRdb indicates TRBD1, and absent DNA this call remains unverified. Germline values: CDR1 SGHNT, CDR2 YYREEE (reference sequence). The CDR3 contains 14 residues. This chain's CDR3 is CASSSGTGAYEQYF.

This clonotype is called medium-sized based on its frequency. V and J are TRBV7-7 and TRBJ2-1. The CDR3 runs 15 residues. CDR1 is SSHAT, CDR2 FNYEAQ, per germline (reference sequence). The CDR3 sequence is CASSPTGAAYNEQFF.

According to its frequency, this clonotype is medium-sized (0.01 to 0.1%). The chain carries TRBV3-1 and TRBJ2-1; without DNA, the TCRdb call of TRBD2 cannot be checked. Per the germline V gene, CDR1 is LGHDT and CDR2 is YNNKEL (reference sequence). CDR3 length: 14 amino acids. CDR3: CASSLIAGYNEQFF.

V and J are TRBV20-1 and TRBJ2-1; TCRdb reports TRBD2, a call that lacks DNA to check it against. This CDR3 contains 14 residues. From germline, CDR1 is DFQATT and CDR2 SNEGSKA (reference sequence). The CDR3 is CSASLTSGSNEQFF.

Measured by frequency, this clonotype is medium-sized. The chain recombines TRBV7-3 with TRBJ2-6; as DNA is missing, the TRBD1 call by TCRdb cannot be tested. Germline CDR1 SGHTA, CDR2 FQGTGA. The CDR3 is 17 residues long. The CDR3 reads CASSPHSTGNGANVLTF.

CDR3 protein: CASSLPRGPQHF. V gene TRBV28 combines with J gene TRBJ1-5. From germline, CDR1 is MDHEN and CDR2 SYDVKM. The CDR3 covers 12 residues.

V usage is TRBV29-1 and J usage is TRBJ2-7; TCRdb picks TRBD2, but there is no DNA to check that call. Per germline, CDR1 SQVTM and CDR2 ANQGSEA. The CDR3 runs 13 residues. The CDR3 sequence: CSVVEGVGYEQYF.

The chain combines TRBV11-2 with TRBJ2-3. This CDR3 has 14 amino acids. Germline assignment: CDR1 SGHAT and CDR2 FQNNGV. CDR3 residues: CASSPNWGTDTQYF.

V gene TRBV7-9 combines with J gene TRBJ2-3; TCRdb's D gene call, TRBD1, goes unchecked for lack of DNA. CDR1 SEHNR and CDR2 FQNEAQ come from the germline V gene (reference sequence). The CDR3 contains 18 residues. CDR3 protein: CASSPPGRGTGRADTQYF.

The rearrangement links TRBV27 to TRBJ2-7; checking the TCRdb D call of TRBD1 is not possible without DNA. Germline V gene data show CDR1 as MNHEY and CDR2 as SMNVEV (reference sequence). This CDR3 has 12 amino acids. The CDR3 sequence: CASRQGSHEQYF.

The rearrangement links TRBV29-1 to TRBJ2-3. Per the germline V gene, CDR1 is SQVTM and CDR2 is ANQGSEA. The CDR3 contains 12 residues. CDR3 residues: CSVEGSTDTQYF.

This chain uses TRBV29-1 with TRBJ2-1; TCRdb calls TRBD1, which cannot be checked without DNA. CDR1 and CDR2 from the germline V gene are SQVTM and ANQGSEA. The CDR3 runs 11 residues. The CDR3 reads CSSRQGEEQFF.